A single T cell receptor beta chain is shown here with its context. The data belong to a study of blood T cell repertoires in COVID-19. Study details: Samples came from the United States, Italy and Spain, spanning acute and convalescent COVID-19.

Original methodology: Amplifying reference gene primers gave estimates of nucleated cell counts. The assay was immunoSEQ multiplex PCR, and TCRdb's table has in-frame clones only and misses some. V and J calls and clone size are copied from that table; D and trimming were computed from the DNA. The data hold about 290,000 clones, with roughly nine tenths observed a single time. Seattle patient enrollment occurred during active infection, with longitudinal follow-up thereafter. This clonotype was sampled from a woman aged 25 to 39 with COVID-19, enrolled during active disease. The sequenced material came from peripheral blood.

CDR3 sequence reads: CATTSTGSTDTQYF. Written as DNA, the CDR3 is TGTGCCACCACTAGCACGGGTAGCACAGATACGCAGTATTTT. The rearrangement uses TRBV28 and TRBJ2-3; perhaps TRBD2 as D (6 bases). The V end lost 10 bases, the J end lost 0 bases, and 14 bases lay between the germline ends. CDR1 and CDR2 (germline): MDHEN, SYDVKM. This CDR3 comprises 14 residues. The complete variable domain, with remaining parts taken from reference TRBV28 and TRBJ2-3, reads DVKVTQSSRYLVKRTGEKVFLECVQDMDHENMFWYRQDPGLGLRLIYFSYDVKMKEKGDIPEGYSVSREKKERFSLILESASTNQTSMYLCATTSTGSTDTQYFGPGTRLTVL.